These 22 T cell receptor beta chains share one sample of origin, sequenced in a study of metastatic and nonmetastatic thyroid tumors. Thyroid surgery had not been preceded by any treatment in any patient. MiXCR re-clonotyped the PCR reads for TCRdb. This sample carries roughly 18,000 clones, 34% of them seen once, and the ten largest clones take about 9.1%. The sequenced sample was tumor tissue. Receptors originate from a male donor with papillary thyroid cancer or a benign thyroid nodule (not recorded which). Some clones in this sample may be carry-over from other donors' samples.

Of note for this clone: Relative to the germline gene, one junction end is altered; a read error may explain this. The V call is TRBV12-3 or TRBV12-4, the J call TRBJ1-2; 9 bases are shared with TRBD1. The CDR3 runs to 15 residues. This chain's CDR3 is CASSSRGQGGNGYIF. CDR3 DNA sequence: TGTGCCAGCAGTTCGCGGGGACAGGGAGGGAATGGCTACATCTTC.

The rearrangement links TRBV7-8 to TRBJ2-1; 9 positions agree with TRBD1. Germline V gene sequence: CDR1 SGHVS, CDR2 FQNEAQ. The CDR3 is made up of 16 amino acids. Losses at the gene ends were 6 bases for V and 2 bases for J; bases not matched to a gene: 8. In DNA, the CDR3 is TGTGCCAGCAGTATTACAGGGGGCAGCACCTACAATGAGCAGTTCTTC. Translating it yields CASSITGGSTYNEQFF.

Sample share makes this clone medium-sized (0.01 to 0.1%). V and J are TRBV5-1 and TRBJ2-1; D gene unclear. The CDR3 is made up of 14 amino acids. Deletions cut 1 base from V and 2 bases from J, with 7 bases between. CDR1 SGHRS and CDR2 YFSETQ come from the germline V gene. CDR3 nucleotide sequence: TGCGCCAGCAGCTTGACTGGTACCTACAATGAGCAGTTCTTC. Encoded protein: CASSLTGTYNEQFF.

This clone was picked up many times. The chain uses TRBV30 and TRBJ2-3; weak D call: TRBD2 (6 bases). Germline CDR1 reads GTSNPN; CDR2 reads SVGIG (reference sequence). V was shortened by 6 bases and J by 5 bases, with 15 bases between the two germline ends. The CDR3 runs 13 residues. The DNA for the CDR3 is TGTGCCTGCCGGAGGCCGGGGGAAGATACGCAGTATTTT. Protein sequence: CACRRPGEDTQYF.

There are a few counts of this clone. V usage is TRBV6-1 and J usage is TRBJ2-5; the match to TRBD2 covers 8 bases. Germline CDR1 reads MNHNS; CDR2 reads SASEGT. Losses at the gene ends were 5 bases for V and 5 bases for J; bases not matched to a gene: 10. CDR3 size: 15 residues. CDR3 region: CASSSPGLASETQYF. CDR3 DNA sequence: TGTGCCAGCAGTTCACCTGGACTAGCCTCGGAGACCCAGTACTTC.

A few counts support this clone. Since a much larger clone is just one base distant, this may be a read error. The gene calls are TRBV7-9 and TRBJ2-5; TRBD2 matches 11 bases. From germline, CDR1 is SEHNR and CDR2 FQNEAQ (reference sequence). Germline trimming cut 8 bases from V and 5 bases from J; bases unmatched to any gene: 13. This CDR3 region has 16 residues. The CDR3 here is CASGTSLAGVEETQYF. In DNA, the CDR3 is TGTGCCAGCGGCACCTCACTAGCGGGAGTCGAGGAGACCCAGTACTTC.

This clone was observed at least ten times. This chain links TRBV5-5 with TRBJ1-3; no reliable D call. Trimming cost V 0 bases and J 4 bases, with 8 bases left between them. The CDR3 covers 14 residues. Germline CDR1 is SGHKS and CDR2 is YYEKEE (reference sequence). The CDR3 reads CASSLAGAGNTIYF. DNA for the CDR3: TGTGCCAGCAGCTTGGCGGGAGCCGGAAACACCATATATTTT.

The table lists this clone with many counts. This chain uses TRBV19 with TRBJ2-1; D perhaps matches TRBD2 (6 bases). Trimming took off 7 bases at V and 3 bases at J, with 19 bases between the two ends. Germline CDR1 and CDR2: LNHDA and SQIVND (reference sequence). The CDR3 has 16 amino acids. CDR3 amino acids: CASNHPNSGLYNEQFF. Here the CDR3 DNA reads TGTGCCAGTAACCATCCTAATAGCGGTCTCTACAATGAGCAGTTCTTC.

The chain links TRBV30 to TRBJ1-3; D gene ambiguous. The CDR3 runs 13 residues. The V gene lost 0 bases and the J gene lost 3 bases, with 6 bases spanning the gap. From germline, CDR1 is GTSNPN and CDR2 SVGIG (reference sequence). This CDR3 is CAWSVGGGNTIYF. In nucleotides, the CDR3 is TGTGCCTGGAGTGTCGGCGGTGGAAACACCATATATTTT.

The chain joins TRBV20-1 to TRBJ1-1; D not certain. Germline V gene lookup returns CDR1 DFQATT and CDR2 SNEGSKA (reference sequence). This CDR3 has 15 residues. Trimming pared 3 bases from V and 1 base from J, leaving 15 bases between. The CDR3 is CSASVNSGTNTEAFF. Here the CDR3 DNA reads TGCAGTGCTAGTGTTAATTCGGGCACGAACACTGAAGCTTTCTTT.

Points on this clone: This CDR3 is missing its conserved last phenylalanine or tryptophan, likely due to a read error. The chain links TRBV12-3 or TRBV12-4 to TRBJ2-3; 11 positions agree with TRBD2. The CDR3 runs 17 residues. J lost 4 bases, V lost 6 bases, and 12 bases had no gene match. The CDR3: CASSPHLLAGAADTQYL. The CDR3 coding sequence is TGTGCCAGCAGCCCCCACCTACTAGCGGGAGCCGCAGATACGCAGTATCTT.

Judged by abundance, this clone is medium-sized. The chain combines TRBV4-1 with TRBJ2-7; 7 positions match TRBD1. Trimming removed 0 bases from V and 3 bases from J; junction bases left unmatched: 2. Germline-derived CDR1 and CDR2 are MGHRA and YSYEKL. The CDR3 covers 14 residues. CDR3 protein: CASSQEGQIYEQYF. CDR3 DNA sequence: TGCGCCAGCAGCCAAGAGGGACAGATCTACGAGCAGTACTTC.

This clone was detected only a few times. The chain combines TRBV6-4 with TRBJ1-2; 11 positions agree with TRBD1. The V gene end was trimmed by 2 bases and the J gene end by 4 bases; junction bases not matched to a gene: 0. Germline CDR1 is MRHNA and CDR2 is SNTAGT. The CDR3 is 14 amino acids. The CDR3 here is CASSDGTGGYGYTF. The CDR3 coding sequence is TGTGCCAGCAGTGACGGGACAGGGGGCTATGGCTACACCTTC.

This chain connects TRBV30 to TRBJ2-6; 9 bases agree with TRBD1. Per germline, CDR1 GTSNPN and CDR2 SVGIG (reference sequence). The CDR3 spans 18 residues. V shed 5 bases, J shed 11 bases, and the junction held 22 bases outside the gene matches. The CDR3 region is CAWRRRDRVRGPYDVLTF. CDR3 DNA sequence: TGTGCCTGGCGCCGACGGGACAGGGTGAGGGGGCCATATGACGTCCTGACTTTC.

The chain uses TRBV20-1 and TRBJ2-2; TRBD2 agrees at 7 bases. J was trimmed by 11 bases and V by 3 bases; bases with no gene match: 9. Germline-derived CDR1 and CDR2 are DFQATT and SNEGSKA (reference sequence). CDR3 length: 13 residues. CDR3 region: CSASASGTVELFF. In DNA, the CDR3 is TGCAGTGCTAGCGCTAGCGGCACCGTTGAGCTGTTTTTT.

This clone was counted many times. Distinct nucleotide sequences in the sample also encode this CDR3. This sequence joins TRBV7-8 and TRBJ1-5; no clear D gene. CDR1 and CDR2 from the germline V gene are SGHVS and FQNEAQ. V lost 5 bases and J 5 bases, leaving 16 bases between the germline ends. The CDR3 is 15 residues long. The CDR3 coding sequence is TGTGCCAGCAGCCCTCCCGGAGTGGGCGATCAGCCCCAGCATTTT. Residues: CASSPPGVGDQPQHF.

This clone was recorded many times. The rearrangement joins TRBV14 to TRBJ2-1; TRBD2 matches at 7 bases. This CDR3 has 16 residues. J lost 7 bases, V lost 3 bases, and 12 bases had no gene match. CDR1 is SGHDN, CDR2 FVKESK, per germline. CDR3 sequence (DNA): TGTGCCAGCAGCCAGCTGGGGGAGGGCCATAGGAATGAGCAGTTCTTC. Encoded protein: CASSQLGEGHRNEQFF.

There are many counts of this clone. The chain couples TRBV4-2 to TRBJ2-3; D is unclear. The CDR3 length is 13 residues. Trimming removed 1 base at V and 2 bases at J, with 4 bases between. The germline V gene encodes CDR1 LGHNA and CDR2 YNFKEQ. The CDR3 DNA is TGTGCCAGCAGCCAAGGGGCCACAGATACGCAGTATTTT. Residues: CASSQGATDTQYF.

The chain has TRBV9 and TRBJ2-7; 12 positions agree with TRBD2. Trimming removed 3 bases from V and 6 bases from J; junction bases left unmatched: 10. The CDR3 is 16 residues long. Germline V gene lookup returns CDR1 SGDLS and CDR2 YYNGEE. The CDR3 bases are TGTGCCAGCAGCGGGTGGACTAGCGGGACCCCCCTCGAGCAGTACTTC. This encodes CASSGWTSGTPLEQYF.

V is TRBV14 and J is TRBJ2-5; D possibly corresponds to TRBD2 (6 bases). Between the trimmed V and J ends, which lost 3 bases and 5 bases, there was a span of 13 bases. This CDR3 spans 14 amino acids. Per germline, CDR1 SGHDN and CDR2 FVKESK. CDR3 sequence reads: CASSQHGGVETQYF. The DNA of the CDR3 is TGTGCCAGCAGCCAGCATGGAGGGGTTGAGACCCAGTACTTC.

This clone has at least ten counts. The chain employs TRBV20-1 and TRBJ2-5; D remains ambiguous. CDR3 size: 15 residues. Trimming shortened V by 3 bases and J by 2 bases, and 16 bases separated the two germline ends. Germline loops: CDR1 DFQATT, CDR2 SNEGSKA (reference sequence). The CDR3, as DNA: TGCAGTGCTAGTTCGCCCGCAGGCGGACAAGAGACCCAGTACTTC. This encodes CSASSPAGGQETQYF.

This clone is deemed medium-sized. The chain links TRBV27 to TRBJ2-2; possibly TRBD1 for D (7 bases). The CDR3 contains 15 residues. V was pared by 4 bases and J by 5 bases, with 14 bases between. Germline V gene sequence: CDR1 MNHEY, CDR2 SMNVEV (reference sequence). In DNA, the CDR3 is TGTGCCAGCAGTTGGCGGGACAGCTTAACCGGGGAGCTGTTTTTT. Protein: CASSWRDSLTGELFF.